Included here is one TCR beta chain sequence, with context. What it binds is not known. An end of the junction does not agree with germline; a read error may underlie this. This same CDR3 is encoded by further DNA sequences in the sample. Chemo-refractory metastatic non-small-cell lung cancer patients were treated with focal radiation plus CTLA-4 blockade with ipilimumab. Libraries were prepared by immunoSEQ multiplex PCR; TCRdb keeps only in-frame clonotypes and omits some of them. The sample includes 40,000 to 45,000 clones, 70% to 80% seen only once; the top ten take 9.8%. This entry belongs to a study of radiotherapy plus CTLA-4 blockade in lung cancer. Overall study: There were objective responses in 18% of patients, and over 30% had disease control.

The CDR3 contains 15 residues. Germline loops: CDR1 SGHNT, CDR2 YYREEE (reference sequence). General study points: Increased serum interferon-beta after radiation also reportedly predicted response strongly. Clones derived from tumor TCRs expanded in blood after radiotherapy plus ipilimumab.

The clonotype comes from a human donor with non-small cell lung cancer who had stable disease on radiotherapy plus ipilimumab. The V call is TRBV5-4, the J call TRBJ1-1; 7 bases are a match to TRBD1. Sequences were derived from peripheral blood, sampled from a patient treated with radiotherapy plus ipilimumab. CDR3: CASSLESGGNAEAFF. DNA of the CDR3: TGTGCCAGTAGCTTGGAGTCAGGGGGGAATGCTGAAGCTTTCTTT.